The 15 T cell receptor beta chains given below trace back to one sample, sequenced in a study of blood T cell repertoires in COVID-19. This table comes from immunoSEQ multiplex PCR, and its TCRdb copy is limited to in-frame clones, with some not included. The sample shows roughly 79,000 clones, roughly 89% of them seen only once. The source material was peripheral blood. The receptors here all came from a man in his fifties with active COVID-19.

This chain joins TRBV28 and TRBJ1-2, with D possibly being TRBD1 (6 bases). V was shortened by 6 bases and J by 5 bases, with 13 bases between the two germline ends. Germline loops: CDR1 MDHEN, CDR2 SYDVKM. CDR3 length equals 13 residues. The CDR3 loop is CASRLRGGYGYTF. The CDR3 bases are TGTGCCAGCAGACTCAGGGGAGGGTATGGCTACACCTTC.

This clone was seen a handful of times. The V and J genes are TRBV30 and TRBJ2-7, with 8 bases fitting TRBD1. This CDR3 contains 16 residues. CDR1 is GTSNPN and CDR2 is SVGIG in the germline V gene (reference sequence). The ends lost 6 bases at V and 0 bases at J; junction bases unmatched: 13. DNA for the CDR3: TGTGCCTGTTCCGGGACAGGCTCCAGCAGCTCCTACGAGCAGTACTTC. Translated, it gives CACSGTGSSSSYEQYF.

The rearrangement links TRBV28 to TRBJ2-5; 10 positions match TRBD1. V was clipped by 2 bases and J by 5 bases; unmatched bases: 5. Germline-derived CDR1 and CDR2 are MDHEN and SYDVKM. CDR3 length: 15 residues. In nucleotides, the CDR3 is TGTGCCAGCAGTTTAACCCTGGACAGGGGGGAGACCCAGTACTTC. Protein sequence: CASSLTLDRGETQYF.

The table lists this clone with a count of one. The rearrangement uses TRBV27 and TRBJ2-7, with TRBD1 identical over 10 bases. After removal of 5 bases from V and 3 bases from J, the junction contained 13 bases not matched to a gene. CDR1 and CDR2 from the germline V gene are MNHEY and SMNVEV (reference sequence). The CDR3 extends over 17 amino acids. Here the CDR3 DNA reads TGTGCCAGCAGTGTAAGTGGGACAGGGGTAGTTCACTACGAGCAGTACTTC. This translates into CASSVSGTGVVHYEQYF.

V usage is TRBV24-1 and J usage is TRBJ2-7, with TRBD1 as a possible D gene (6 bases). Trimming removed 4 bases from V and 8 bases from J, with 11 bases in between. CDR1 and CDR2 (germline): KGHDR, SFDVKD. The CDR3 runs to 12 residues. The CDR3 spells CATSDYRAQQYF. The CDR3 DNA follows: TGTGCCACCAGTGACTACAGGGCCCAGCAGTACTTC.

This chain uses TRBV10-3 with TRBJ1-6; perhaps TRBD1 as D (5 bases). Deletions cut 7 bases from V and 6 bases from J, with 10 bases between. Germline V gene data show CDR1 as ENHRY and CDR2 as SYGVKD. This CDR3 contains 13 residues. CDR3 coding DNA: TGTGCCATCAAGGGGCAGGGTAATTCACCCCTCCACTTT. Translated, it gives CAIKGQGNSPLHF.

This chain links TRBV28 with TRBJ2-2, with 7 bases matching TRBD2. V trimming: 5 bases; J trimming: 7 bases; junction bases outside the gene matches: 16. CDR3 length: 17 amino acids. Germline CDR1 is MDHEN and CDR2 is SYDVKM. DNA for the CDR3: TGTGCCAGCAGTGCCCCCAGAGGCGGGAGTATGGTCGGGGAGCTGTTTTTT. Protein product: CASSAPRGGSMVGELFF.

Only one count was recorded for this clone. V is TRBV7-2 and J is TRBJ1-5; tentatively, D is TRBD1 (5 bases). Trimming pared 5 bases from V and 7 bases from J, leaving 15 bases between. The CDR3 is 14 residues long. Germline values: CDR1 SGHTA, CDR2 FQGNSA. The CDR3, as DNA: TGTGCCAGCAGCGGCCCGGGGAGGGACCAGCCCCAGCATTTT. Translating it yields CASSGPGRDQPQHF.

V is TRBV7-3 and J is TRBJ2-1; TRBD2 aligns across 7 bases. Germline lookup yields CDR1 SGHTA and CDR2 FQGTGA. The CDR3 sequence is 16 residues long. With 5 bases clipped from V and 0 bases from J, the junction kept 7 bases outside the gene matches. In DNA form, the CDR3 reads TGTGCCAGCAGCCCCACCGGGGGGATCTCCTACAATGAGCAGTTCTTC. It encodes CASSPTGGISYNEQFF.

This clone was observed once. The chain recombines TRBV2 with TRBJ2-3; a possible D gene is TRBD1 (5 bases). Germline V lookup: CDR1 SNHLY, CDR2 FYNNEI. This CDR3 is built from 18 residues. Trimming pared 4 bases from V and 1 base from J, leaving 21 bases between. The CDR3 DNA reads as TGTGCCAGCAGTGCTACACTACGACTTCCCAGGGGCACAGATACGCAGTATTTT. It codes for CASSATLRLPRGTDTQYF.

In this sample, this clone turned up once. The genes are TRBV3-1 (or the pseudogene TRBV3-2) and TRBJ2-3; perhaps TRBD1 as D (6 bases). From germline, CDR1 is LGHDT and CDR2 YNNKEL (reference sequence). The CDR3 is 15 residues long. The germline V and J ends were trimmed by 4 bases and 2 bases, with 13 bases remaining between them. The CDR3 DNA reads TGTGCCAGCAGCCCACAGGGCCTAAACACAGATACGCAGTATTTT. This encodes CASSPQGLNTDTQYF.

CDR3: CASSPTGAYEQYF. As DNA, the CDR3 is TGTGCCAGCAGCCCCACGGGGGCCTACGAGCAGTACTTC. This chain uses TRBV5-4 with TRBJ2-7, with TRBD2 as a possible D gene (6 bases). V was clipped by 4 bases and J by 2 bases, with 10 bases between them. CDR1 and CDR2 from the germline V gene are SGHNT and YYREEE (reference sequence). The CDR3 consists of 13 residues.

This chain uses TRBV30 with TRBJ2-2; 8 bases agree with TRBD2. V dropped 4 bases and J dropped 4; count of bases not matched to a gene: 5. This CDR3 has 14 amino acids. The germline V gene encodes CDR1 GTSNPN and CDR2 SVGIG (reference sequence). CDR3 region: CAWTSGTSTGELFF. Written as DNA, the CDR3 is TGTGCCTGGACCTCCGGGACTAGCACCGGGGAGCTGTTTTTT.

This chain connects TRBV18 to TRBJ1-4; 7 nucleotides agree with TRBD1. This CDR3 contains 16 residues. The germline CDR1 and CDR2 sequences are KGHSH and LQKENI. The V segment lost 4 bases and the J segment 7 bases; nucleotides outside the gene matches: 12. The CDR3 protein is CASSLTPGDRGEKLFF. CDR3 nucleotides: TGTGCCAGCTCACTCACTCCTGGGGACAGAGGTGAAAAACTGTTTTTT.

The chain links TRBV7-8 to TRBJ1-5; D possibly corresponds to TRBD1 (5 bases). The CDR3 contains 15 residues. V lost 4 bases, J lost 0 bases, and 10 bases lay in between. The germline CDR1 and CDR2 sequences are SGHVS and FQNEAQ. The CDR3 sequence: CASSWGQGSNQPQHF. CDR3 coding DNA: TGTGCCAGCAGCTGGGGCCAGGGTAGCAATCAGCCCCAGCATTTT.